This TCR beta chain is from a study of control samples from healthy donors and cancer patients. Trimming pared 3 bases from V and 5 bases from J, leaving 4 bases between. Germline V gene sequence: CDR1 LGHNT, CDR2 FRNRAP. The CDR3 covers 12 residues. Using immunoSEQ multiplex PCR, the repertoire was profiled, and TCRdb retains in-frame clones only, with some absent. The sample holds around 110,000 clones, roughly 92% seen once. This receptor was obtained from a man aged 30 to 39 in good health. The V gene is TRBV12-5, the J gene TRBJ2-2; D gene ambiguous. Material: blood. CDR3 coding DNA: TGTGCTAGTGGTTTATTGACCGGGGAGCTGTTTTTT. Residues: CASGLLTGELFF.